This T cell receptor beta chain was sequenced for a study of T-cell memory formation after mild COVID-19. Broader study findings: Contracting CD4+ clones sat mainly in CM and EM; CD8+ in EMRA.

This clonotype showed up just a few times. Its antigen remains unidentified. 5'RACE primed at constant segments yielded TCR alpha and TCR beta cDNA libraries bearing sample barcodes and UMIs. Via MiXCR, TCRdb re-called the 5' RACE reads, giving one row per CDR3 protein. Among 100,000 to 150,000 distinct CDR3 sequences, roughly 6% were seen once, and the ten largest hold around 2%. The ends were cut back, 5 bases at V and 7 bases at J, with 27 bases in the middle. CDR3 length: 16 amino acids. The V gene's germline CDR1 is DFQATT and CDR2 SNEGSKA (reference sequence). The chain has TRBV20-1 and TRBJ2-7, with D tentatively TRBD2 (5 bases). Sequenced sample: PBMCs or a T cell subset sorted from them (not recorded which). The receptor's source is an adult woman who had mild COVID-19 (a few samples of this study predate the infection). Cell type and time point are not known. The CDR3 DNA is TGCAGTGCTGTGTCTGTTGGCCTTGTTAGCCGGGGAGAGCAGTACTTC. It yields the protein CSAVSVGLVSRGEQYF.